These 11 T cell receptor beta chains originate from one sample sequenced in a study of radiotherapy plus CTLA-4 blockade in lung cancer (dated by TCRdb to between 2017 and 2018). Library preparation was by the immunoSEQ multiplex PCR assay. TCRdb carries this immuneACCESS record with in-frame sequences only. Its versions omit some clonotypes, under half of them owing to an unresolved V gene in the studies checked, with the rest unexplained. This sample has about 45,000 clones in its table, and 63% of those were observed once. About a fifth of the sample goes to the ten largest clones. The sequencing used peripheral blood, collected from a patient treated with radiotherapy plus ipilimumab. The receptors shown here come from a human donor with non-small cell lung cancer who had a partial response to radiotherapy plus ipilimumab.

The gene calls are TRBV7-6 and TRBJ2-3; D is possibly TRBD1 (6 bases). The ends were cut back, 3 bases at V and 3 bases at J, with 10 bases in the middle. This CDR3 region has 14 residues. From germline, CDR1 is SGHVS and CDR2 FNYEAQ. CDR3 sequence reads: CASSLATGTDTQYF. CDR3 in DNA: TGTGCCAGCAGCTTGGCCACAGGGACAGATACGCAGTATTTT.

The J gene is TRBJ2-4, the V gene TRBV6-5; 7 bases map to TRBD1. In germline, CDR1 is MNHEY, CDR2 SVGAGI. With V trimmed by 2 bases and J by 3 bases, 4 bases remained unmatched. The CDR3 sequence is 15 residues long. In DNA, the CDR3 is TGTGCCAGCAGTTACCCGACAGGGAACAAAAACATTCAGTACTTC. Amino acids: CASSYPTGNKNIQYF.

This clone has more than one count but fewer than ten. The genes are TRBV28 and TRBJ1-6; TRBD1 might be the D (5 bases). Germline lookup yields CDR1 MDHEN and CDR2 SYDVKM. Between the trimmed V and J ends, which lost 3 bases and 4 bases, there was a span of 13 bases. The length of the CDR3 is 16 residues. DNA of the CDR3: TGTGCCAGCAGTTTTTTCGCGACAGATTATAATTCACCCCTCCACTTT. Encoded protein: CASSFFATDYNSPLHF.

This chain uses TRBV4-2 with TRBJ1-1; D is unresolved. The CDR3 totals 14 residues. Germline CDR1 LGHNA, CDR2 YNFKEQ. The V end lost 1 base, the J end lost 6 bases, and 12 bases lay between the germline ends. The CDR3 DNA sequence: TGTGCCAGCAGCCAAGGGGCCCCAAAGGCTGAAGCTTTCTTT. It is translated as CASSQGAPKAEAFF.

The DNA of the CDR3 is TGTGCCAGCAGTACCAAATCCGGGAGCAATCAGCCCCAGCATTTT. It specifies CASSTKSGSNQPQHF. The rearrangement links TRBV7-2 to TRBJ1-5; no clear D gene. CDR1 is SGHTA, CDR2 FQGNSA, per germline. This CDR3 contains 15 residues. V was pared by 6 bases and J by 1 base, with 13 bases between. The complete variable domain, with remaining parts taken from reference TRBV7-2 and TRBJ1-5, reads GAGVSQSPSNKVTEKGKDVELRCDPISGHTALYWYRQSLGQGLEFLIYFQGNSAPDKSGLPSDRFSAERTGGSVSTLTIQRTQQEDSAVYLCASSTKSGSNQPQHFGDGTRLSIL.

The genes are TRBV5-1 and TRBJ1-1, with D uncertain. Trimming removed 0 bases from V and 0 bases from J, with 9 bases in between. Germline V CDR1 and CDR2: SGHRS, YFSETQ. The CDR3 extends over 15 amino acids. The CDR3 bases are TGCGCCAGCAGCTTGGGACTGACCATGAACACTGAAGCTTTCTTT. Protein sequence: CASSLGLTMNTEAFF.

The J gene is TRBJ1-4, the V gene TRBV13; TRBD1 agrees at 7 bases. There are 15 residues in the CDR3. Trimming took 5 bases from V and 3 from J; bases not matched to a gene: 6. From germline, CDR1 is PRHDT and CDR2 FYEKMQ (reference sequence). CDR3 nucleotide sequence: TGTGCCAGCAGCAACCACAGGGGATCTAATGAAAAACTGTTTTTT. Protein product: CASSNHRGSNEKLFF.

Only a few counts were recorded for this clone. The rearrangement links TRBV29-1 to TRBJ2-7; TRBD1 matches at 7 bases. Trimming cost V 6 bases and J 2 bases; bases outside gene matches: 4. The CDR3 totals 12 residues. Germline lookup yields CDR1 SQVTM and CDR2 ANQGSEA. The CDR3 DNA sequence: TGCAGCGTAATACAGGGGACCTACGAGCAGTACTTC. Its protein product is CSVIQGTYEQYF.

This clone was counted between two and nine times. The chain employs TRBV7-3 and TRBJ1-1; 10 nucleotides agree with TRBD1. V was clipped by 8 bases and J by 4 bases; unmatched bases: 7. Germline V gene data show CDR1 as SGHTA and CDR2 as FQGTGA. This CDR3 region has 14 residues. The DNA of the CDR3 is TGTGCCAGCCGGACAGGGGGGGCTAGCACTGAAGCTTTCTTT. This encodes CASRTGGASTEAFF.

The chain carries TRBV9 and TRBJ2-5; D not certain. This CDR3 region has 11 residues. CDR1 and CDR2 from the germline V gene are SGDLS and YYNGEE. V lost 4 bases to trimming and J lost 2 bases, with 3 bases between them. Written as DNA, the CDR3 is TGTGCCAGCAGCCCTCAAGAGACCCAGTACTTC. This gives the protein CASSPQETQYF.

The CDR3, as DNA: TGTGCCAGCAGTGACAGGGAAGACCTGTATGGCTACACCTTC. Protein product: CASSDREDLYGYTF. The chain joins TRBV5-6 to TRBJ1-2; 7 nucleotides align to TRBD1. Losses at the gene ends were 5 bases for V and 5 bases for J; bases not matched to a gene: 9. CDR1 is SGHDT and CDR2 is YYEEEE in the germline V gene. The CDR3 runs 14 residues.